The 2 T cell receptor beta chains presented below share a single source sample, sequenced in a study of graft-versus-host responses after intestinal transplantation. These receptors are not linked to any known antigen. Here immunoSEQ multiplex PCR was the method, and the copy in TCRdb shows in-frame clones only, minus some. The top ten clones hold around 0.17% of a sample with 75,000 to 100,000 clones, roughly 90% of them seen once. This specimen was unstimulated CD4+ T cells sorted from spleen or lymph node cells, taken before intestinal transplant. These receptors were obtained from a human donor who received an intestinal transplant.

This clone has a single count. V usage is TRBV11-3 and J usage is TRBJ2-3; weak D call: TRBD2 (6 bases). This CDR3 is built from 16 residues. The germline CDR1 and CDR2 sequences are SGHNT and YENEEA. V was pared by 5 bases and J by 0 bases, with 15 bases between. CDR3 in DNA: TGTGCCAGCAGCCCGGGACTCACACCTAGCACAGATACGCAGTATTTT. Its translation is CASSPGLTPSTDTQYF.

This rearrangement joins TRBV28 to TRBJ1-4; 7 bases fit TRBD1. Germline values: CDR1 MDHEN, CDR2 SYDVKM. The CDR3 extends over 13 amino acids. Losses at the gene ends were 11 bases for V and 0 bases for J; bases not matched to a gene: 3. The CDR3 spells CAGGTATNEKLFF. CDR3 coding DNA: TGTGCCGGAGGGACAGCAACTAATGAAAAACTGTTTTTT.